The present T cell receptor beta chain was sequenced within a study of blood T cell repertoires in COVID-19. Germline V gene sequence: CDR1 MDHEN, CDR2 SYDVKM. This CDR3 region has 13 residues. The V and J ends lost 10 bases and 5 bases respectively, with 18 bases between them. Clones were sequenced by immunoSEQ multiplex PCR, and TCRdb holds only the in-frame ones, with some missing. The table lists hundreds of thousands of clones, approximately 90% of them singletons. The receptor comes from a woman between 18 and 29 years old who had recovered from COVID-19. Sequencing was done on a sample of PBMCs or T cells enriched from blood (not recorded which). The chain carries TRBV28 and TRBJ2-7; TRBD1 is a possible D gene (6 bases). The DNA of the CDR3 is TGTGCCACCGTTGACAGGACTTTCAACGAGCAGTACTTC. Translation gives CATVDRTFNEQYF.